This T cell receptor beta chain was recorded in a study of metastatic and nonmetastatic thyroid tumors. The wider study: Repertoires from blood and tumor or nodule tissue of malignant and benign thyroid patients were compared.

By share, this clone ranks as large (0.1 to 1%). Original processing notes: Between-group CDR3 differences, defined by clinicopathological status, yielded a distant-metastasis classifier for papillary thyroid cancer. From the PCR reads, TCRdb re-called clones with MiXCR. These V and J calls derive from TCRdb rather than the authors' analysis. Of over 6,500 clones listed, 30% to 35% are singletons. Every patient underwent thyroid surgery untreated. Germline lookup yields CDR1 MNHNS and CDR2 SASEGT. V lost 6 bases, J lost 7 bases, and 2 bases stayed unmatched. CDR3 length: 11 residues. This chain connects TRBV6-1 to TRBJ1-1; the match to TRBD1 covers 7 bases. The source of this sequence is a female donor with papillary thyroid cancer or a benign thyroid nodule (not recorded which). Some clones in this sample may be carry-over from other donors' samples. Sequenced input: adjacent normal tissue. The CDR3 region is CASRRDSEAFF. CDR3 DNA: TGTGCCAGCAGACGGGACAGTGAAGCTTTCTTT.